These 14 T cell receptor beta chains came from one sample sequenced in a study of blood T cell repertoires in COVID-19. The assay was immunoSEQ multiplex PCR, and TCRdb's table has in-frame clones only and misses some. Of tens of thousands of clones listed, about 87% are singletons. The source material was peripheral blood. The receptors shown here come from a man aged 45-60 years with acute or convalescent COVID-19.

This chain links TRBV5-1 with TRBJ2-1, with 9 bases aligning to TRBD1. The germline gives CDR1 SGHRS, CDR2 YFSETQ. The CDR3 has 17 residues. V shed 2 bases, J shed 4 bases, and the junction held 10 bases outside the gene matches. The CDR3 DNA sequence: TGCGCCAGCAGCTTCCCGGCGGTGGGACAGGGTTACAATGAGCAGTTCTTC. It codes for CASSFPAVGQGYNEQFF. The full variable domain, its missing parts supplied by reference TRBV5-1 and TRBJ2-1, is KAGVTQTPRYLIKTRGQQVTLSCSPISGHRSVSWYQQTPGQGLQFLFEYFSETQRNKGNFPGRFSGRQFSNSRSEMNVSTLELGDSALYLCASSFPAVGQGYNEQFFGPGTRLTVL.

V gene TRBV19 combines with J gene TRBJ1-2, with D possibly matching TRBD1 (5 bases). The CDR3 is made up of 16 amino acids. V was clipped by 1 base and J by 3 bases, with 15 bases between them. Germline CDR1 LNHDA, CDR2 SQIVND (reference sequence). DNA for the CDR3: TGTGCCAGTAGTATAGCGGGATCCAGGGAGGACTATGGCTACACCTTC. Protein: CASSIAGSREDYGYTF. The full variable domain, with the rest looked up from reference TRBV19 and TRBJ1-2, is DGGITQSPKYLFRKEGQNVTLSCEQNLNHDAMYWYRQDPGQGLRLIYYSQIVNDFQKGDIAEGYSVSREKKESFPLTVTSAQKNPTAFYLCASSIAGSREDYGYTFGSGTRLTVV.

The chain carries TRBV24-1 and TRBJ2-7, with 11 bases identical to TRBD1. After removal of 3 bases from V and 3 bases from J, the junction contained 3 bases not matched to a gene. The CDR3 is 15 residues long. The germline gives CDR1 KGHDR, CDR2 SFDVKD. The CDR3 is CATSDPGTGGYEQYF. The CDR3 bases are TGTGCCACCAGTGATCCGGGGACAGGGGGCTACGAGCAGTACTTC.

This chain joins TRBV29-1 and TRBJ2-7, with 10 positions matching TRBD1. V shed 7 bases and J 5 bases; nucleotides not matched to a gene: 11. This CDR3 comprises 14 residues. Germline CDR1 reads SQVTM; CDR2 reads ANQGSEA. The DNA for the CDR3 is TGCAGCGCCCGGAGGACAGGGGGTAGCCACGAGCAGTACTTC. Its translation is CSARRTGGSHEQYF.

The chain uses TRBV5-5 and TRBJ1-1; TRBD1 matches at 7 bases. Trimming removed 4 bases from V and 1 base from J; junction bases left unmatched: 4. The CDR3 has 14 residues. The germline V gene encodes CDR1 SGHKS and CDR2 YYEKEE (reference sequence). CDR3 sequence: CASSRQGGNTEAFF. CDR3 in DNA: TGTGCCAGCAGCCGACAGGGAGGGAACACTGAAGCTTTCTTT.

The V call is TRBV29-1, the J call TRBJ2-1; 10 positions match TRBD1. The CDR3 is made up of 13 amino acids. Germline lookup yields CDR1 SQVTM and CDR2 ANQGSEA. J was trimmed by 7 bases and V by 4 bases; bases with no gene match: 4. CDR3 DNA sequence: TGCAGCGTTGGGGGACAGGGGTGGAATGAGCAGTTCTTC. This encodes CSVGGQGWNEQFF.

The genes are TRBV2 and TRBJ2-5, with TRBD1 identical over 11 bases. V gave up 5 bases and J gave up 4 bases; unmatched junction bases: 3. CDR3 length equals 14 residues. Germline assignment: CDR1 SNHLY and CDR2 FYNNEI. CDR3 amino acids: CASSPGTGGETQYF. The CDR3 nucleotides read TGTGCCAGCAGTCCGGGGACAGGGGGAGAGACCCAGTACTTC.

This clone was detected once. The chain joins TRBV10-3 to TRBJ2-1; 9 nucleotides line up with TRBD2. Germline CDR1 reads ENHRY; CDR2 reads SYGVKD. This CDR3 is built from 15 residues. Germline trimming cut 6 bases from V and 8 bases from J; bases unmatched to any gene: 11. CDR3 region: CAISETSGARDEQFF. DNA of the CDR3: TGTGCCATCAGCGAGACTAGCGGTGCTAGAGATGAGCAGTTCTTC.

This clone was found once. V and J are TRBV6-6 and TRBJ2-2; D call uncertain. With 5 bases removed from V and 0 bases from J, the gap between germline ends came to 4 bases. The V gene's germline CDR1 is MNHNY and CDR2 SVGAGI (reference sequence). There are 13 residues in the CDR3. CDR3 region: CASSTTNTGELFF. In DNA form, the CDR3 reads TGTGCCAGCAGTACAACGAACACCGGGGAGCTGTTTTTT.

The chain has TRBV6-5 and TRBJ2-7; possibly TRBD1 for D (5 bases). CDR1 and CDR2 from the germline V gene are MNHEY and SVGAGI. The V end lost 1 base, the J end lost 2 bases, and 9 bases lay between the germline ends. The CDR3 is 14 residues long. The CDR3 loop is CASSYLDNPYEQYF. The CDR3 DNA reads TGTGCCAGCAGTTACTTGGACAATCCCTACGAGCAGTACTTC.

The rearrangement links TRBV5-1 to TRBJ2-1; D may be TRBD2 (6 bases). Germline CDR1 is SGHRS and CDR2 is YFSETQ. CDR3 size: 15 residues. Trimming pared 0 bases from V and 6 bases from J, leaving 13 bases between. CDR3 region: CASSLEAGGVNEQFF. The CDR3 DNA reads as TGCGCCAGCAGCTTGGAAGCAGGCGGGGTCAATGAGCAGTTCTTC. Full variable domain (outside the CDR3, taken from reference TRBV5-1 and TRBJ2-1): KAGVTQTPRYLIKTRGQQVTLSCSPISGHRSVSWYQQTPGQGLQFLFEYFSETQRNKGNFPGRFSGRQFSNSRSEMNVSTLELGDSALYLCASSLEAGGVNEQFFGPGTRLTVL.

The rearrangement joins TRBV12-5 to TRBJ2-1; D ambiguous. From germline, CDR1 is LGHNT and CDR2 FRNRAP. The CDR3 is 14 amino acids. The V end lost 5 bases, the J end lost 9 bases, and 17 bases lay between the germline ends. This CDR3 reads CASGPPLASAEQFF. DNA for the CDR3: TGTGCTAGTGGTCCACCGTTGGCGAGCGCTGAGCAGTTCTTC.

This rearrangement joins TRBV19 to TRBJ2-2, with 7 bases fitting TRBD2. V shed 7 bases, J shed 3 bases, and the junction held 14 bases outside the gene matches. The CDR3 loop spans 17 amino acids. The V gene's germline CDR1 is LNHDA and CDR2 SQIVND (reference sequence). CDR3 sequence: CASISGSGGKHTGELFF. CDR3 in DNA: TGTGCCAGTATAAGCGGCTCCGGGGGGAAGCACACCGGGGAGCTGTTTTTT.

This chain connects TRBV7-2 to TRBJ2-7; 9 bases align to TRBD2. The V and J ends lost 3 bases and 7 bases, in that order; junction bases with no gene match: 10. CDR3 size: 15 residues. The V gene's germline CDR1 is SGHTA and CDR2 FQGNSA. The CDR3, as DNA: TGTGCCAGCAGCTTCGCTTTAGCGGGGGCAGGGGAGCAGTACTTC. Translating gives CASSFALAGAGEQYF.